Below, 29 T cell receptor beta chains from the same sample are listed, as sequenced in a study of blood T cell repertoires in COVID-19. The method was immunoSEQ multiplex PCR; TCRdb's version includes in-frame clones alone and lacks a portion of them. Of tens of thousands of clones in the sample, about 74% are singletons; the top ten hold approximately 10%. Input material: peripheral blood. The receptors stem from an older man with COVID-19, enrolled during active disease.

This clone was observed a handful of times. This chain joins TRBV7-2 and TRBJ1-1, with D hard to call. The CDR3 has 9 amino acids. The germline V gene has CDR1 SGHTA and CDR2 FQGNSA. V was clipped by 5 bases and J by 14 bases, with 9 bases between them. For the CDR3, the DNA is TGTGCCAGCAGCCCCGGGTGGTTCTTT. It specifies CASSPGWFF.

The DNA of the CDR3 is TGCGCCAGCAGCTTCCGGGTCCTGGGCACTGAAGCTTTCTTT. It codes for CASSFRVLGTEAFF. The chain carries TRBV5-1 and TRBJ1-1; D gene uncertain. Trimming shortened V by 2 bases and J by 4 bases, and 12 bases separated the two germline ends. In germline, CDR1 is SGHRS, CDR2 YFSETQ. This CDR3 spans 14 amino acids.

The chain uses TRBV4-1 and TRBJ2-3, with D hard to call. V dropped 1 base and J dropped 6 bases, with 17 bases sitting between them. The CDR3 totals 16 residues. CDR1 is MGHRA and CDR2 is YSYEKL in the germline V gene. The CDR3 DNA reads TGCGCCAGCAGCCAAGGGAGCATGGCTAGTTCCGATACGCAGTATTTT. This gives the protein CASSQGSMASSDTQYF.

This clone was counted between two and nine times. The V and J genes are TRBV19 and TRBJ1-4; D might be TRBD1 (6 bases). Germline loops: CDR1 LNHDA, CDR2 SQIVND (reference sequence). The CDR3 has 11 amino acids. V lost 11 bases and J lost 8, with 12 bases in between. The CDR3 sequence is CAGRTGEKLFF. The CDR3 coding sequence is TGTGCCGGCCGAACAGGGGAAAAACTGTTTTTT.

The chain employs TRBV7-3 and TRBJ2-1; weak D call: TRBD1 (5 bases). Germline CDR1 reads SGHTA; CDR2 reads FQGTGA. The V end lost 3 bases, the J end lost 5 bases, and 11 bases lay between the germline ends. The CDR3 length is 14 residues. This chain's CDR3 is CASSLWQGDNEQFF. The CDR3 DNA follows: TGTGCCAGCAGCTTGTGGCAGGGCGACAATGAGCAGTTCTTC.

V gene TRBV7-9 combines with J gene TRBJ1-2; possibly TRBD1 for D (6 bases). This CDR3 contains 14 residues. CDR1 and CDR2 (germline): SEHNR, FQNEAQ (reference sequence). The V and J ends lost 4 bases and 4 bases respectively, with 13 bases between them. The CDR3 is CASSYQGFIYGYTF. The CDR3 DNA sequence: TGTGCCAGCAGCTACCAGGGGTTCATCTATGGCTACACCTTC.

Many counts were recorded for this clone. This chain links TRBV29-1 with TRBJ1-2; D remains ambiguous. CDR1 and CDR2 (germline): SQVTM, ANQGSEA. This CDR3 comprises 11 residues. With 0 bases removed from V and 12 bases from J, the gap between germline ends came to 11 bases. The CDR3 DNA sequence: TGCAGCGTTGAAGATCTACCATTCAACACCTTC. Amino acid sequence: CSVEDLPFNTF.

The V call is TRBV27, the J call TRBJ1-1; D remains unclear. Per the germline V gene, CDR1 is MNHEY and CDR2 is SMNVEV (reference sequence). This CDR3 spans 14 amino acids. Trimming stripped 3 bases from V and 1 base from J, with 9 bases between. CDR3 DNA sequence: TGTGCCAGCAGTTTTAGAAGCGGGAACACTGAAGCTTTCTTT. Translating gives CASSFRSGNTEAFF.

The chain couples TRBV6-1 to TRBJ1-4; TRBD1 matches at 10 bases. The CDR3 is 17 residues long. The V segment lost 4 bases and the J segment 2 bases; nucleotides outside the gene matches: 7. CDR1 and CDR2 (germline): MNHNS, SASEGT. The CDR3, as DNA: TGTGCCAGCAGTGGGCGACAGGGGGCGTCGACTAATGAAAAACTGTTTTTT. Translating it yields CASSGRQGASTNEKLFF.

V gene TRBV2 combines with J gene TRBJ1-6; perhaps TRBD1 as D (6 bases). This CDR3 has 12 residues. V lost 10 bases and J lost 7, with 11 bases in between. CDR1 is SNHLY and CDR2 is FYNNEI in the germline V gene. CDR3 region: CATRTANSPLHF. CDR3 DNA: TGTGCCACCCGGACAGCCAATTCACCCCTCCACTTT.

CDR3 coding DNA: TGTGCCAGCAGCTTATCTCTAGCGGGCTACAATGAGCAGTTCTTC. Its translation: CASSLSLAGYNEQFF. This sequence joins TRBV5-6 and TRBJ2-1, with 8 bases fitting TRBD2. The germline V gene encodes CDR1 SGHDT and CDR2 YYEEEE. Trimming took 2 bases from V and 3 from J; bases not matched to a gene: 4. The CDR3 totals 15 residues.

This chain links TRBV18 with TRBJ2-1; D uncertain. This CDR3 has 12 residues. Germline CDR1 KGHSH, CDR2 LQKENI. Deletions cut 3 bases from V and 2 bases from J, with 2 bases between. The CDR3 is CASSPAYNEQFF. The CDR3 DNA reads TGTGCCAGCTCACCCGCCTACAATGAGCAGTTCTTC. Looking up the rest from reference TRBV18 and TRBJ2-1 gives the full variable domain: NAGVMQNPRHLVRRRGQEARLRCSPMKGHSHVYWYRQLPEEGLKFMVYLQKENIIDESGMPKERFSAEFPKEGPSILRIQQVVRGDSAAYFCASSPAYNEQFFGPGTRLTVL.

The DNA of the CDR3 is TGTGCCAGCAGTCGTGGACCGGGGAGACAGTTCTTC. Its translation: CASSRGPGRQFF. The genes are TRBV6-6 and TRBJ2-1; D perhaps matches TRBD2 (5 bases). The CDR3 has 12 residues. The germline V gene encodes CDR1 MNHNY and CDR2 SVGAGI (reference sequence). Trimming took off 5 bases at V and 13 bases at J, with 15 bases between the two ends.

This clone was counted a few times. CDR3 bases: TGTGCCAGTAGTTTCAGGACAGTTCGCATGAACACTGAAGCTTTCTTT. Its translation is CASSFRTVRMNTEAFF. The chain is built from TRBV19 and TRBJ1-1; weak D call: TRBD1 (6 bases). Per germline, CDR1 LNHDA and CDR2 SQIVND (reference sequence). The CDR3 covers 16 residues. Trimming shortened V by 5 bases and J by 0 bases, and 16 bases separated the two germline ends. The full variable domain, completed using reference TRBV19 and TRBJ1-1, is DGGITQSPKYLFRKEGQNVTLSCEQNLNHDAMYWYRQDPGQGLRLIYYSQIVNDFQKGDIAEGYSVSREKKESFPLTVTSAQKNPTAFYLCASSFRTVRMNTEAFFGQGTRLTVV.

This clone was detected only once. This chain connects TRBV18 to TRBJ2-1, with D perhaps TRBD1 (5 bases). Germline CDR1 is KGHSH and CDR2 is LQKENI. Trimming pared 1 base from V and 0 bases from J, leaving 10 bases between. The CDR3 is 16 residues long. Here the CDR3 DNA reads TGTGCCAGCTCACCACTCATGCAGGGCTCCTACAATGAGCAGTTCTTC. Protein: CASSPLMQGSYNEQFF.

This chain joins TRBV5-1 and TRBJ2-2, with TRBD1 as a possible D gene (5 bases). The germline V gene encodes CDR1 SGHRS and CDR2 YFSETQ. The ends were cut back, 4 bases at V and 6 bases at J, with 10 bases in the middle. The CDR3 sequence is 13 residues long. The CDR3 coding sequence is TGCGCCAGCAGCGGGATAGGGGCCGGGGAGCTGTTTTTT. It translates to CASSGIGAGELFF. The full variable domain, completed using reference TRBV5-1 and TRBJ2-2, is KAGVTQTPRYLIKTRGQQVTLSCSPISGHRSVSWYQQTPGQGLQFLFEYFSETQRNKGNFPGRFSGRQFSNSRSEMNVSTLELGDSALYLCASSGIGAGELFFGEGSRLTVL.

The chain uses TRBV30 and TRBJ2-1, with 9 bases matching TRBD2. The CDR3 extends over 14 amino acids. After removal of 0 bases from V and 9 bases from J, the junction contained 6 bases not matched to a gene. Germline V gene sequence: CDR1 GTSNPN, CDR2 SVGIG (reference sequence). The CDR3 bases are TGTGCCTGGAGTGTACAGCGGGGGGTGGGTGAGCAGTTCTTC. This codes for CAWSVQRGVGEQFF.

This chain uses TRBV7-9 with TRBJ1-2; 7 positions match TRBD1. Germline-derived CDR1 and CDR2 are SEHNR and FQNEAQ (reference sequence). This CDR3 spans 16 amino acids. With V trimmed by 5 bases and J by 5 bases, 14 bases remained unmatched. The CDR3 is CASSPDPGRGRYGYTF. The CDR3 nucleotides are TGTGCCAGCAGCCCAGATCCCGGCAGGGGGAGATATGGCTACACCTTC.

V gene TRBV19 combines with J gene TRBJ2-1; D may be TRBD2 (5 bases). V lost 7 bases, J lost 1 base, and 14 bases lay in between. Germline loops: CDR1 LNHDA, CDR2 SQIVND (reference sequence). This CDR3 is 15 amino acids long. The CDR3 reads CASKDGGKSYNEQFF. The CDR3 DNA reads TGTGCCAGTAAGGACGGAGGAAAATCCTACAATGAGCAGTTCTTC.

This rearrangement joins TRBV3-1 (or the pseudogene TRBV3-2) to TRBJ2-2; 7 bases fit TRBD2. Germline V lookup: CDR1 LGHDT, CDR2 YNNKEL (reference sequence). The CDR3 consists of 16 residues. Trimming cost V 2 bases and J 4 bases; bases outside gene matches: 7. CDR3 DNA: TGTGCCAGCAGCCAAAATGGACTAGGCGGCACCGGGGAGCTGTTTTTT. This encodes CASSQNGLGGTGELFF.

The chain is built from TRBV10-3 and TRBJ2-7; D perhaps matches TRBD2 (7 bases). Germline CDR1 reads ENHRY; CDR2 reads SYGVKD. V lost 2 bases and J lost 7, with 18 bases in between. This CDR3 comprises 15 residues. The CDR3, as DNA: TGTGCCATCAGTGAGGCGAGGGGGGGCTTGGGTGAGCAGTACTTC. It translates to CAISEARGGLGEQYF.

This chain uses TRBV28 with TRBJ1-1; D is unclear. V gave up 7 bases and J gave up 8 bases, with 14 bases separating them. Germline V gene lookup returns CDR1 MDHEN and CDR2 SYDVKM. The CDR3 has 12 residues. The CDR3 here is CASTRATREAFF. CDR3 in DNA: TGTGCCAGCACTAGGGCCACTAGGGAAGCTTTCTTT.

The CDR3 DNA sequence: TGTGCCAGCAGTTCCGCGCGGGACTCTGAAGCTTTCTTT. Translating it yields CASSSARDSEAFF. The V and J genes are TRBV28 and TRBJ1-1; weak D call: TRBD1 (5 bases). The CDR3 is 13 amino acids. The V end lost 4 bases, the J end lost 6 bases, and 12 bases lay between the germline ends. CDR1 and CDR2 (germline): MDHEN, SYDVKM.

The chain combines TRBV27 with TRBJ2-7; D perhaps matches TRBD1 (6 bases). CDR3 length equals 16 residues. The ends were cut back, 6 bases at V and 1 base at J, with 19 bases in the middle. Germline V lookup: CDR1 MNHEY, CDR2 SMNVEV (reference sequence). The CDR3 DNA reads as TGTGCCAGCAGGAACCAAAGGACAGCTGGATCCTACGAGCAGTACTTC. It is translated as CASRNQRTAGSYEQYF.

This sequence joins TRBV6-4 and TRBJ2-2; D ambiguous. CDR1 and CDR2 (germline): MRHNA, SNTAGT. This CDR3 has 13 amino acids. Trimming removed 0 bases from V and 7 bases from J, with 6 bases in between. CDR3 coding DNA: TGTGCCAGCAGTGACTCCCTCCTCGGGGAGCTGTTTTTT. Translated: CASSDSLLGELFF.

The genes are TRBV12-5 and TRBJ2-1; a possible D gene is TRBD1 (6 bases). In germline, CDR1 is LGHNT, CDR2 FRNRAP. This CDR3 has 14 residues. Trimming cost V 2 bases and J 7 bases, with 12 bases left between them. CDR3 residues: CASGLPNTGNEQFF. The CDR3 bases are TGTGCTAGTGGTTTGCCGAACACAGGGAATGAGCAGTTCTTC.

V and J are TRBV9 and TRBJ2-1, with TRBD2 matching over 12 bases. The CDR3 covers 13 residues. V lost 3 bases to trimming and J lost 9 bases; unmatched junction nucleotides: 1. The V gene's germline CDR1 is SGDLS and CDR2 YYNGEE. The CDR3 sequence: CASSGTSGIEQFF. The DNA of the CDR3 is TGTGCCAGCAGCGGGACTAGCGGGATTGAGCAGTTCTTC.

This clone was recorded only once. The chain carries TRBV5-4 and TRBJ1-2; 11 nucleotides agree with TRBD1. CDR1 and CDR2 (germline): SGHNT, YYREEE (reference sequence). V lost 4 bases and J lost 3; bases outside the gene matches: 5. The CDR3 has 15 residues. The CDR3 reads CASSTRDRGDYGYTF. The CDR3 DNA sequence: TGTGCCAGCAGCACGCGGGACAGGGGGGACTATGGCTACACCTTC.

The J gene is TRBJ2-7, the V gene TRBV29-1; 8 bases are a match to TRBD2. CDR1 and CDR2 (germline): SQVTM, ANQGSEA. The V gene end was trimmed by 3 bases and the J gene end by 2 bases; junction bases not matched to a gene: 6. The CDR3 length is 14 residues. The CDR3 spells CSVEERGPTYEQYF. CDR3 in DNA: TGCAGCGTTGAGGAGCGGGGGCCCACCTACGAGCAGTACTTC.